This T cell receptor (beta chain) is from a study of CXCR3-negative and CXCR3-positive naive CD8 T cells. About this clonotype itself: The antigen is not known.

Germline V gene sequence: CDR1 SQVTM, CDR2 ANQGSEA. CDR3 length: 14 residues. Study-wide results and limits: Naive cells that were CXCR3-positive had more hydrophobic TRB CDR3s (compared with CXCR3-negative naive cells).

Libraries of TRB cDNA were made by 5' RACE and carried UMIs. TCRdb re-analyzed the 5' RACE reads; it lists each CDR3 protein once, without DNA. This table lists around 150,000 distinct CDR3 sequences. The sorter processed each CD8+ T cell subset in triplicate at roughly 280,000 cells apiece. The clonotype comes from a human donor in good health. Some clones in this sample may be carry-over from other donors' samples. Sequencing was done on a sample of naive CXCR3+ CD8+ T cells from blood. The subset was: CD45RO-CCR7+CD27+CD95- naive CD8+ T cells expressing CXCR3 (TNR3+). V usage is TRBV29-1 and J usage is TRBJ1-5. CDR3 residues: CSFNPSARNQPQHF.